The clone carrying this T cell receptor (beta chain) is a singleton in its sample. Time point here: after dendritic cell vaccination, including at tumor progression/relapse. PBMC sampling occurred before vaccination, two weeks after the third dose, and at progression. The data derive from a study of glioma-infiltrating T cells after dendritic cell vaccination. Study-level background: Autologous tumor lysate-pulsed dendritic cell vaccination was given between the early 2000s and the early 2010s.

Germline values: CDR1 MNHEY, CDR2 SMNVEV (reference sequence). The germline V and J ends were trimmed by 5 bases and 11 bases, with 22 bases remaining between them. The CDR3 spans 14 residues. This table comes from immunoSEQ multiplex PCR, and its TCRdb copy is limited to in-frame clones, with some not included. The sample includes tens of thousands of clones, over 75% of them seen just once. This sequence originates from a human donor with glioblastoma. The source was blood, collected after dendritic cell vaccination. The genes are TRBV27 and TRBJ2-7; D may be TRBD1 (5 bases). CDR3 protein: CASSPPGFRLQEYF. CDR3 bases: TGTGCCAGCAGTCCCCCAGGGTTTCGTTTGCAAGAGTACTTC.